The entry below describes one T cell receptor (beta chain). Its antigen is not yet known. These data are taken from a study of cytomegalovirus exposure and HLA in healthy donors (dated by TCRdb to the late 2010s). For context, the study as a whole: In an earlier analysis of several hundred of the donors, roughly 300 Gb of sequence data and some 120 million unique TCR beta sequences from about 179 million T cells were reported. An early release covering roughly 600 HLA-typed donors comprised about 300 gigabases of sequencing data and around 80 million unique TCR sequences. The genetic ancestry cluster associated with self-reported Caucasian donors included about 84% of the approximately 430 genotyped donors. The study aimed to test whether signatures of past pathogen exposure could be identified by cataloging public T cell receptors. The study profiled the T cell repertoires of some 610 subjects by immunosequencing and related them to cytomegalovirus serostatus. In addition to the first cohort of 650 to 750 subjects, a separate validation cohort of some 120 different subjects was used. To predict cytomegalovirus infection status, the study brought together high-throughput TCR immunosequencing, statistical association of individual TCRs with disease status, and machine learning. A later analysis re-examined previously published TCR beta repertoires from just over 650 donors and added high-resolution HLA genotyping to investigate patterns of TCR occurrence. Rather than using new phenotypic data, the later analysis identified candidate immune exposures from TCR beta sequences and from how often those sequences occurred across donors. An earlier analysis of approximately 640 of the donors applied high-throughput TCR beta sequencing to assess whether each TCR beta V gene segment acted as functional or pseudogenic. Donor age, sex, ethnicity and CMV serostatus were compiled alongside the repertoire data. A later genetic analysis used genome-wide SNP genotypes for about 60% of the roughly 700 donors, treating that subset as a discovery cohort. Every discovery cohort repertoire had been produced on one sequencing platform. Both class I and class II loci were covered by HLA typing, at four-digit resolution. The number of typed donors differed by locus: roughly 620-630 for A, B, C, DRB1 and DQB1; about 520 for DQA1; fewer than 610 for DPA1; and 450 to 480 for DPB1. Roughly 5 DR-DQ haplotypes were handled as single units for association and clustering, since linkage in the cohort was strong. Across some 400 genotyped donors of the cohort, an average of approximately 240,000 unique TCR beta nucleotide sequences per donor were sequenced, and roughly 17% of those sequences were non-productive. Paper-wide results and their limitations: Most TCR sequences were seen in very few donors, while some public TCRs were found in many individuals. Cytomegalovirus status was reported to be diagnosed by the classifier with high specificity and sensitivity in both the original and validation cohorts. In a later genetic analysis, fewer N-insertions in productive TCRs were reported among donors in an Asian-associated ancestry cluster than the roughly 700-donor mean. Because counts were too low, around 17 rarely observed V segments, including chromosome 9 orphons, were left out of the earlier analysis of 587 of the donors. Strong co-occurrence of HLA alleles, especially DR and DQ, made assigning TCR associations to individual alleles difficult. In an earlier analysis of around 500 of the donors, most TCR beta V segments appeared in productive rearrangements about 90% or about 30% of the time, broadly matching IMGT annotations. A cluster of highly shared sequence variants was judged likely to be a technical artifact of the sequencing pipeline. According to the authors, the approach could potentially be generalized to other disease states and immunological phenotypes. In a later genetic analysis, a missense DCLRE1C variant was associated with V-gene and J-gene trimming of TCR beta chains, and the association was replicated in an independent cohort. The only immune exposure information available for the cohort was CMV serostatus. In vitro tests confirmed that a few of the cytomegalovirus-associated TCR beta chains recognize cytomegalovirus antigens. Correlated functional status among segregating V segments might reflect linkage disequilibrium, but an unknown experimental factor could not be ruled out. Presence/absence analyses assumed roughly uniform sequencing depth across donors, an assumption that may not hold. Some IMGT-functional V segments, including TRBV6-2 and TRBV6-3, could not be told apart with the 87-base-pair reads, so those segments were excluded. In a later analysis, HLA-associated TCR beta chains were found to be more clonally expanded and to have lower generation probabilities than equally common non-associated chains. Most CMV-associated TCR beta chains appeared to be HLA-restricted in a later analysis, and the HLA associations seemed to be driven largely by CMV exposure. A later analysis reported that several top co-occurrence clusters appeared linked to parvovirus B19, influenza, CMV and Epstein-Barr virus. A further reported finding was that TCR beta sequences accurately predicted the HLA-A and HLA-B alleles for most subjects in the first cohort. In a later analysis, TCR association rates were found to vary across HLA loci, with the most associated TCRs seen for DRB1 alleles and the fewest for HLA-C alleles. Only TCR beta chains were sequenced in this cohort, and the absence of alpha or paired-chain data limited detectable features. Specific HLA alleles were associated with some 15,000 TCR beta sequences at a false discovery rate of 0.05 in a later analysis. Because HLA typing was unavailable for some donors at each locus, only the typed subset was used in association tests. The study listed 150 to 200 TCR beta chains as associated with cytomegalovirus.

The cohort comprised approximately 700 healthy bone marrow donors. At the time of sampling, all cohort members were nominally healthy, though unrecorded immune exposures were likely present. The donor was CMV seronegative and belonged to the group of over 300 seronegative cohort members. A peripheral blood sample was provided by each donor, and peripheral blood mononuclear cells were used for TCR beta sequencing. Genomic DNA extraction from the blood cell samples was performed with the Qiagen DNeasy Blood Extraction Kit. The protocol used for the library was the immunoSEQ multiplex PCR assay. For the multiplex PCR, a mixture combining 60 forward primers for TCR Vbeta segments and 13 reverse primers for TCR Jbeta segments was used. The CDR3 region of rearranged TCR beta genes was amplified from genomic DNA with a multiplex PCR assay. Amplified TCR beta libraries were sequenced as 87-base-pair reads on the Illumina HiSeq System. In the source study's methods: A later analysis tallied about 77 million unique TCR beta chains across the 700 or so repertoires, and approximately 11 million of those chains were shared by two or more donors. A nearest-neighbor algorithm error-corrected the raw reads and collapsed the reads into unique sequences, merging closely related sequences to remove PCR and sequencing errors. Alignment of CDR3 sequences to IMGT reference sequences was used to assign V, D and J gene segments. For a sequence to be retained, a match of at least six nucleotides was required to both a V gene segment and a J gene segment. A rearrangement was called productive if the CDR3 had no stop codons and remained in frame with V and J, and every other rearrangement was called non-productive. CDR3 was defined according to IMGT convention as the region running from the second conserved V-encoded cysteine to the conserved J-encoded phenylalanine. In an earlier analysis of roughly 610 of the donors, sequences lacking an unambiguous match to a single V gene segment were excluded. An earlier analysis of a few hundred of the donors called V segments functional above 56.7% productive rearrangements and segregating when the between-donor standard deviation exceeded 5%. A statistical classification framework was built to diagnose cytomegalovirus status from the catalog of TCR beta chain sequences. V and J gene assignment, in a later analysis, came from comparing TCR nucleotide sequences with IMGT/GENE-DB human TR gene sequences. In a later analysis, CDR3 sequences and most-parsimonious VDJ recombination scenarios were assigned using the TCRdist pipeline. In a later analysis, each TCR beta chain was defined by its CDR3 amino acid sequence together with its V-gene family, and reads without a unique V-gene family were excluded. A later analysis removed over 500 highly shared, low-generation-probability nucleotide sequences to deal with suspected cross-contamination and a sequencing artifact. A later analysis calculated a clonal expansion index for each public chain from normalized within-repertoire ranks of inferred template counts. In a later analysis, generation probabilities were computed using a VDJ recombination model fitted to out-of-frame rearrangements, and the results were checked against IGoR. Hypergeometric tests were used in a later analysis to score TCR-TCR, TCR-HLA and TCR-CMV co-occurrence, with a repertoire-size bias correction applied to the TCR pairs. In a later analysis, false discovery rates were estimated by permuting HLA or CMV assignments 20 times. In a later analysis, co-occurring TCRs were grouped using DBSCAN, with TCRdist sequence similarity added in when clustering inside HLA-allele-positive subsets. Co-occurrence clustering excluded repertoires with fewer than 30,000 or more than 120,000 public chains, plus five with anomalous nucleotide sharing. This is the immuneACCESS table as TCRdb keeps it, with only in-frame sequences that have V and J called. A part of the clones is gone; compared with another copy, unresolved V genes explain less than half, and the rest is unexplained. The V and J calls and clone size were taken over from that table, and D and trimming were inferred from the DNA. The table for this sample records 95,000 to 150,000 clones. The ten largest account for roughly 1% of the sample.

V is cut back by 6 bases and J by 2 bases, with 11 bases in the junction unmatched. As encoded in the germline V gene (reference sequence), CDR1 is LNHDA while CDR2 is SQIVND. Reading from cysteine to phenylalanine, the CDR3 counts 17 amino acids. CDR3 DNA only is kept here, 51 bases in frame from base 1. What was sequenced was PBMCs. This clonotype originated in a man aged 18 to 29 in good health and CMV-seronegative. The chain joins TRBV19 to TRBJ2-1, and TRBD2 aligns with 9 junction nucleotides. The nucleotide sequence reads TGTGCCAGTAGCCTCTGGGCTAGCGGGACCCCCTACAATGAGCAGTTCTTC. Its protein reads: CASSLWASGTPYNEQFF.